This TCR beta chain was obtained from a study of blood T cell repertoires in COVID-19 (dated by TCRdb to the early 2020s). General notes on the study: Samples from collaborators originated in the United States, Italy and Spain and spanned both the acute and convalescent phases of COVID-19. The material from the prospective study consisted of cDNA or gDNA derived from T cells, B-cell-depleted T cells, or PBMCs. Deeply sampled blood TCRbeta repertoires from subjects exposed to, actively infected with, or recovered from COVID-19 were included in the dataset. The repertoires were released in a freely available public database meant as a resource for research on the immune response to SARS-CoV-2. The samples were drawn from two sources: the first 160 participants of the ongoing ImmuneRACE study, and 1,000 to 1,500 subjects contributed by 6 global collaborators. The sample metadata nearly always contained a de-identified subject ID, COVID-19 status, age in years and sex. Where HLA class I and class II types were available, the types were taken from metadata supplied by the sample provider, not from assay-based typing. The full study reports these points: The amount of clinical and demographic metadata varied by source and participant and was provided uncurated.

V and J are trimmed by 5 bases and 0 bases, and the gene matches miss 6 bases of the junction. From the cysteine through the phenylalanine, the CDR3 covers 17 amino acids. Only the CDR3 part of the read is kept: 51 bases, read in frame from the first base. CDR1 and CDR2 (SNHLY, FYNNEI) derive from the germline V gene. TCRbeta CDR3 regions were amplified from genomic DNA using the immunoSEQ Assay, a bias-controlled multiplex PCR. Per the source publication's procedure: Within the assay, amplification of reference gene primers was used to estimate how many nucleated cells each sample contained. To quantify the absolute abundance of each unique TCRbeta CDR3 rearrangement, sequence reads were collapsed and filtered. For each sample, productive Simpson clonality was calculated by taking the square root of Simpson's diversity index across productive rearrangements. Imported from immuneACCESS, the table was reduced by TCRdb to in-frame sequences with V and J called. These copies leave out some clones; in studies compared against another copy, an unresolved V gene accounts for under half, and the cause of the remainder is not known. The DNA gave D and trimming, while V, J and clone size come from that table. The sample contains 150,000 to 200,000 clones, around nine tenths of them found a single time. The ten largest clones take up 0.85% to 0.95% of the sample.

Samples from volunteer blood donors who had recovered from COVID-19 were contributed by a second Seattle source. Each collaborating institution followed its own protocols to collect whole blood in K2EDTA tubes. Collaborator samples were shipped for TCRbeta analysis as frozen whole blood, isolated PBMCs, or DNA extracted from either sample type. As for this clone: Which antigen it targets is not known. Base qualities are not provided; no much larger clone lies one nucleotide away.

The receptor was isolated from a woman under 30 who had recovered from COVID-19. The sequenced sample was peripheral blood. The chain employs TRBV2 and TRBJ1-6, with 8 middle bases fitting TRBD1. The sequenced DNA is TGTGCCAGCAGTCCGCGGACAGGGAGCTCCTATAATTCACCCCTCCACTTT. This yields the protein CASSPRTGSSYNSPLHF.